Presented here are 20 T cell receptor beta chains from one specimen sequenced in a study of early T cells in non-severe SARS-CoV-2 infection. Via MiXCR, TCRdb re-called the 5' RACE reads, giving one row per CDR3 protein. The top ten clones hold 5.5% to 6% of a sample with more than 35,000 distinct CDR3 sequences, 5.5% to 7.5% of them seen once. The sequencing sample was made of whole blood. These receptors came from an adult who was a healthcare worker with PCR-confirmed SARS-CoV-2 infection or an uninfected control (not recorded which).

The sample holds many counts of this clonotype. This sequence joins TRBV10-3 and TRBJ2-3, with D possibly being TRBD1 (5 bases). Trimming took 0 bases from V and 3 from J, leaving 10 bases between them. The CDR3 is 15 residues long. Germline CDR1 and CDR2: ENHRY and SYGVKD. Written as DNA, the CDR3 is TGTGCCATCAGTGAGTCTGGAAGGGGAACAGATACGCAGTATTTT. Translation gives CAISESGRGTDTQYF.

This clonotype came up many times. The chain combines TRBV7-2 with TRBJ1-4; perhaps TRBD1 as D (5 bases). Trimming left V 2 bases short and J 6 bases short, with 7 bases between. The CDR3 has 13 amino acids. Germline CDR1 SGHTA, CDR2 FQGNSA. The chain's CDR3 is CASSLPQDEKLFF. The CDR3, as DNA: TGTGCCAGCAGCTTACCACAGGATGAAAAACTGTTTTTT.

This clonotype was observed many times. V gene TRBV4-1 combines with J gene TRBJ2-3; TRBD2 matches at 12 bases. The CDR3 contains 20 residues. V dropped 3 bases and J dropped 2; count of bases not matched to a gene: 15. The germline V gene has CDR1 MGHRA and CDR2 YSYEKL. CDR3 sequence: CASSQRRLAGGQWDTDTQYF. In nucleotides, the CDR3 is TGCGCCAGCAGCCAGCGTCGGCTAGCGGGAGGGCAGTGGGACACAGATACGCAGTATTTT.

The chain has TRBV28 and TRBJ1-2; D may be TRBD1 (5 bases). Between the trimmed V and J ends, which lost 10 bases and 5 bases, there was a span of 11 bases. Germline CDR1 reads MDHEN; CDR2 reads SYDVKM. This CDR3 is 11 amino acids long. DNA of the CDR3: TGTGCCATCACCCAGGGTTATGGCTACACCTTC. It specifies CAITQGYGYTF.

The sample holds many counts of this clonotype. This chain joins TRBV7-6 and TRBJ2-1; D might be TRBD2 (6 bases). The CDR3 has 17 residues. Looked up from germline, CDR1 is SGHVS and CDR2 is FNYEAQ. Trimming took 4 bases from V and 5 from J, leaving 21 bases between them. For the CDR3, the DNA is TGTGCCAGCAGCTCGCCGAATAGCGGACCTGGGCACAATGAGCAGTTCTTC. Translation gives CASSSPNSGPGHNEQFF.

Many counts were recorded for this clonotype. The chain joins TRBV7-3 to TRBJ2-3; D gene uncertain. In germline, CDR1 is SGHTA, CDR2 FQGTGA. The V end was cut by 2 bases, the J end by 2 bases, with 8 bases between. The CDR3 has 14 amino acids. Here the CDR3 DNA reads TGTGCCAGCAGCTTAGGCGGTCACACAGATACGCAGTATTTT. Protein: CASSLGGHTDTQYF.

This clonotype has a count of ten or more. The V call is TRBV4-2, the J call TRBJ2-4, with D maybe TRBD1 (5 bases). Trimming cost V 2 bases and J 9 bases, with 17 bases left between them. The CDR3 extends over 15 amino acids. Germline loops: CDR1 LGHNA, CDR2 YNFKEQ. The CDR3 sequence: CASSQSLQVASIQYF. CDR3 DNA: TGTGCCAGCAGCCAAAGTCTACAGGTCGCGTCCATTCAGTACTTC.

The genes are TRBV5-5 and TRBJ1-1; D gene unclear. The CDR3 loop spans 14 amino acids. Trimming removed 2 bases from V and 0 bases from J, with 8 bases in between. The germline V gene encodes CDR1 SGHKS and CDR2 YYEKEE (reference sequence). The CDR3 sequence is CASSFVQMNTEAFF. Here the CDR3 DNA reads TGTGCCAGCAGCTTTGTACAGATGAACACTGAAGCTTTCTTT.

The gene calls are TRBV5-6 and TRBJ2-5; D gene ambiguous. This CDR3 has 11 residues. Germline values: CDR1 SGHDT, CDR2 YYEEEE. With 1 base removed from V and 5 bases from J, the gap between germline ends came to 3 bases. The CDR3 DNA reads as TGTGCCAGCAGCTTGTATGAGACCCAGTACTTC. Residues: CASSLYETQYF. The whole variable domain, remainder taken from reference TRBV5-6 and TRBJ2-5, is DAGVTQSPTHLIKTRGQQVTLRCSPKSGHDTVSWYQQALGQGPQFIFQYYEEEERQRGNFPDRFSGHQFPNYSSELNVNALLLGDSALYLCASSLYETQYFGPGTRLLVL.

The CDR3 loop reads CASRASGRPGGETQYF. In DNA form, the CDR3 reads TGCGCCAGCAGGGCTAGCGGGAGACCCGGGGGAGAGACCCAGTACTTC. J is TRBJ2-5 and V is TRBV4-1; 10 nucleotides align to TRBD2. Germline CDR1 reads MGHRA; CDR2 reads YSYEKL. The V and J ends lost 6 bases and 4 bases, in that order; junction bases with no gene match: 11. CDR3 length equals 16 residues.

This clonotype was counted a few times. The chain employs TRBV7-8 and TRBJ2-2, with 7 bases fitting TRBD2. CDR1 and CDR2 from the germline V gene are SGHVS and FQNEAQ. The CDR3 has 16 amino acids. The J segment lost 5 bases and the V segment lost 7 bases, leaving 13 bases of the junction unmatched. The CDR3 DNA follows: TGTGCCAGCACTCCTCCAGCGGGGCTAGCTACCGGGGAGCTGTTTTTT. Encoded protein: CASTPPAGLATGELFF.

This clonotype showed up many times. J is TRBJ1-4 and V is TRBV7-8; perhaps TRBD1 as D (6 bases). Germline CDR1 and CDR2: SGHVS and FQNEAQ. This CDR3 is 14 amino acids long. Trimming left V 2 bases short and J 4 bases short, with 8 bases between. The CDR3 sequence: CASSLQGSNEKLFF. The CDR3 DNA reads as TGTGCCAGCAGCTTACAGGGGAGTAATGAAAAACTGTTTTTT.

Here the CDR3 DNA reads TGTGCCAGCAGCCCCCGGACTAGAGGCACCGGGGAGCTGTTTTTT. Translated, it gives CASSPRTRGTGELFF. The J gene is TRBJ2-2, the V gene TRBV7-3; 7 bases are shared with TRBD2. CDR1 and CDR2 from the germline V gene are SGHTA and FQGTGA. V was clipped by 5 bases and J by 4 bases; unmatched bases: 7. The CDR3 runs 15 residues.

In this sample, this clonotype turned up a few times. The chain joins TRBV28 to TRBJ1-1; TRBD1 might be the D (6 bases). The germline gives CDR1 MDHEN, CDR2 SYDVKM. Between the trimmed V and J ends, which lost 7 bases and 5 bases, there was a span of 11 bases. The CDR3 has 12 amino acids. In nucleotides, the CDR3 is TGTGCCAGCACTGAAGGGGGAACTGAAGCTTTCTTT. Translation: CASTEGGTEAFF.

This clonotype appeared many times. J is TRBJ2-1 and V is TRBV29-1; D is possibly TRBD1 (6 bases). With 5 bases removed from V and 9 bases from J, the gap between germline ends came to 11 bases. The CDR3 loop spans 11 amino acids. The germline CDR1 and CDR2 sequences are SQVTM and ANQGSEA. CDR3 protein: CSVKGGREQFF. The CDR3 DNA follows: TGCAGCGTTAAAGGGGGTCGTGAGCAGTTCTTC.

This clonotype was recorded at least ten times. The chain is built from TRBV3-1 and TRBJ2-7, with TRBD2 matching over 11 bases. Trimming cost V 3 bases and J 4 bases; bases outside gene matches: 5. The CDR3 extends over 15 amino acids. The germline V gene has CDR1 LGHDT and CDR2 YNNKEL (reference sequence). CDR3 sequence (DNA): TGTGCCAGCAGCCACACTAGCGGGAGCGGATACGAGCAGTACTTC. It encodes CASSHTSGSGYEQYF.

This clonotype was counted at least ten times. The gene calls are TRBV5-1 and TRBJ2-2; 8 bases are a match to TRBD1. From germline, CDR1 is SGHRS and CDR2 YFSETQ. Trimming at V came to 4 bases and at J to 2 bases, leaving 4 bases not matched to a gene. CDR3 size: 15 residues. This CDR3 reads CASSPDRANTGELFF. The CDR3 DNA reads TGCGCCAGCAGCCCGGACAGGGCCAACACCGGGGAGCTGTTTTTT.

V usage is TRBV6-5 and J usage is TRBJ2-5; D is possibly TRBD1 or TRBD2 (5 bases each). CDR3 size: 15 residues. V was cut by 3 bases and J by 2 bases, with 13 bases left in between. CDR1 and CDR2 (germline): MNHEY, SVGAGI. The CDR3, as DNA: TGTGCCAGCAGTTATACCGGGGACGATCAAGAGACCCAGTACTTC. This encodes CASSYTGDDQETQYF.

The chain is built from TRBV4-3 and TRBJ1-5; a possible D gene is TRBD1 (5 bases). V lost 0 bases and J lost 9, with 15 bases in between. In germline, CDR1 is LGHNA, CDR2 YSLEER. This CDR3 comprises 15 residues. CDR3 in DNA: TGCGCCAGCAGCCAAGATCGGGACCCCGGCAGGCCCCAGCATTTT. It yields the protein CASSQDRDPGRPQHF.

A few counts support this clonotype. The chain joins TRBV12-3 or TRBV12-4 to TRBJ2-7, with a possible D match to TRBD2 (5 bases). Trimming took off 5 bases at V and 7 bases at J, with 18 bases between the two ends. The CDR3 length is 14 residues. CDR3 DNA: TGTGCCAGCAGTCCACTGTCGGGGTTAGGAGAGCAGTACTTC. Encoded protein: CASSPLSGLGEQYF.